The clone carrying this TCR beta chain appeared many times. Its antigen remains unidentified. The whole isolated RNA underwent reverse transcription, so sequencing captured expressed TCRB transcripts. Method: immunoSEQ multiplex PCR; TCRdb's copy keeps in-frame clones and lacks some. Of hundreds of thousands of clones in the sample, about 14% were seen once. The data belong to a study of beta chain features in type 1 diabetes. Study context: Patients looked much like healthy donors when it came to age, gender and cell yields. Examination spanned approximately 110 million sorted cells from all samples. Points from the study as a whole: Sampled from patients, naive, central memory and Treg TCRB repertoires appeared more similar than those sampled from healthy donors.

The sequence was obtained from a man aged 30 to 45 in good health. The sequenced sample was central memory CD4+ T cells from blood.

This CDR3 reads CAISDLERLENSPLHF. For the CDR3, the DNA is TGTGCCATCAGTGACCTTGAGCGGCTGGAAAATTCACCCCTCCACTTT. The chain employs TRBV10-3 and TRBJ1-6; D is unresolved. Trimming pared 3 bases from V and 7 bases from J, leaving 16 bases between. Germline CDR1 is ENHRY and CDR2 is SYGVKD. The CDR3 sequence is 16 residues long.